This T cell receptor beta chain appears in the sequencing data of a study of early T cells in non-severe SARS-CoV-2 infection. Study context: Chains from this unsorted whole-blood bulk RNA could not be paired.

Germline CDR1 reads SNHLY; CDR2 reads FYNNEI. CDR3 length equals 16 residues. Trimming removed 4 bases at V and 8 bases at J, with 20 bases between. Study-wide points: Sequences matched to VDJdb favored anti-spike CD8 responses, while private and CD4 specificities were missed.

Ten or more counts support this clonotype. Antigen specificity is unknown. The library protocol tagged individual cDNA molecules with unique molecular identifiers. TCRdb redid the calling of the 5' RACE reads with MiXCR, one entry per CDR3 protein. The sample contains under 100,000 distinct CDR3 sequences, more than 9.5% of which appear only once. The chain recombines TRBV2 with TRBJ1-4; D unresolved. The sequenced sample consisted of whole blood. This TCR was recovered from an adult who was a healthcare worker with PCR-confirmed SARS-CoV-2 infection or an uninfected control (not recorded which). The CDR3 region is CASSAWSGNNQEKLFF. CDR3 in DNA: TGTGCCAGCAGTGCGTGGAGCGGGAATAATCAGGAAAAACTGTTTTTT.